This T cell receptor beta chain originates from a study of chemoradiotherapy in HPV16-positive cancers. Study-wide results and limits: Candidate HPV-specific clones and E7-related TCR motifs grew in tumor during treatment.

A remark on this clone: Antigen: not known.

This table comes from immunoSEQ multiplex PCR, and its TCRdb copy is limited to in-frame clones, with some not included. The data hold approximately 50,000 clones, with 90% observed a single time. Trimming removed 1 base from V and 3 bases from J, with 0 bases in between. The CDR3 is made up of 11 amino acids. CDR1 is SNHLY and CDR2 is FYNNEI in the germline V gene. Sequenced material: blood, taken from a patient who underwent chemoradiotherapy. The TCR originated in a human donor with HPV-associated anogenital cancer. The rearrangement links TRBV2 to TRBJ1-2; D not resolved. CDR3 sequence (DNA): TGTGCCAGCAGTGAAGACTATGGCTACACCTTC. Its protein product is CASSEDYGYTF.